This T cell receptor beta chain was retrieved from a study of CXCR3-negative and CXCR3-positive naive CD8 T cells. The wider study: Sequencing gave some 140 million TRB reads overall, about 1.5 +/- 0.3 million per library.

5' RACE with UMI labels generated the TRB cDNA libraries. TCRdb reprocessed the 5' RACE reads, keeping one entry per CDR3 protein, no DNA. This repertoire comprises roughly 120,000 distinct CDR3 sequences; its ten largest clones make up roughly 0.59%. Study outcomes and limitations: CXCR3-positive naive cells carried more hydrophobic TRB CDR3s than CXCR3-negative ones. Most assays were run on fresh PBMCs (CXCR3 expression partially decreased after cryopreservation). Naive CXCR3-negative and CXCR3-positive cells had similar TRBV-TRBJ usage; memory differed. The study found comparably high diversity in both naive subsets and much lower diversity in memory CD8+ cells.

About this clonotype itself: The antigen is undetermined.

CDR3 length: 11 amino acids. CDR1 and CDR2 (germline): MDHEN, SYDVKM. The sequence came from a human donor in good health. Some clones in this sample may be carry-over from other donors' samples. The sample consisted of naive CXCR3+ CD8+ T cells from blood. Subset defined: CD45RO-CCR7+CD27+CD95- naive CD8+ T cells expressing CXCR3 (TNR3+). The chain links TRBV28 to TRBJ1-5. CDR3: CASSTNQPQHF.